These T cell receptor beta chains were read from a single sample in a study of T-cell memory formation after mild COVID-19. One entry per CDR3 protein results from TCRdb running MiXCR on the 5' RACE reads. The sample has 300,000 to 350,000 distinct CDR3 sequences, approximately 14% seen once. Sequenced sample: PBMCs or a T cell subset sorted from them (not recorded which). Receptors were obtained from a young man who had mild COVID-19 (a few samples of this study predate the infection). Cell type and time point are not known. CDR3s include the opening cysteine and the closing phenylalanine or tryptophan. The order of the fields is CDR3 protein, CDR3 DNA, V gene, J gene, D gene, clone size. The D gene is left open where the match is weak. Clone size, where shown, is once, few, many, or a class for clones that have expanded.

CDR3aa: CASGDRGHGYTF; CDR3nt: TGTGCCAGCGGGGACAGGGGACATGGCTACACCTTC; v_gene: TRBV25-1; j_gene: TRBJ1-2; d_gene: TRBD1; abundance: .
CDR3aa: CASSSYGGADTQYF; CDR3nt: TGTGCCAGCAGTTCTTACGGGGGGGCAGATACGCAGTATTTT; v_gene: TRBV6-2/TRBV6-3; j_gene: TRBJ2-3; d_gene: TRBD2; abundance: .
CDR3aa: CAISRGSNQPQHF; CDR3nt: TGTGCCATCAGCCGGGGTAGCAATCAGCCCCAGCATTTT; v_gene: TRBV10-3; j_gene: TRBJ1-5; d_gene: .; abundance: .
CDR3aa: CASSVPGSEGYTF; CDR3nt: TGTGCCAGCAGTGTCCCGGGGTCGGAAGGCTACACCTTC; v_gene: TRBV9; j_gene: TRBJ1-2; d_gene: .; abundance: .
CDR3aa: CASSSSPNTEAFF; CDR3nt: TGTGCCAGCAGTTCCTCCCCTAACACTGAAGCTTTCTTT; v_gene: TRBV7-3; j_gene: TRBJ1-1; d_gene: .; abundance: few
CDR3aa: CASSRMGGEQFF; CDR3nt: TGTGCCAGCAGCCGGATGGGGGGTGAGCAGTTCTTC; v_gene: TRBV7-3; j_gene: TRBJ2-1; d_gene: .; abundance: many
CDR3aa: CSVREGADTQYF; CDR3nt: TGCAGCGTGAGGGAGGGTGCAGATACGCAGTATTTT; v_gene: TRBV29-1; j_gene: TRBJ2-3; d_gene: TRBD2; abundance: .
CDR3aa: CASSLGYRDYGYTF; CDR3nt: TGTGCCAGCAGCTTAGGATATAGGGATTATGGCTACACCTTC; v_gene: TRBV7-9; j_gene: TRBJ1-2; d_gene: .; abundance: few
CDR3aa: CSVGEASVEAKNIQYF; CDR3nt: TGCAGCGTGGGGGAGGCTAGCGTTGAAGCCAAAAACATTCAGTACTTC; v_gene: TRBV29-1; j_gene: TRBJ2-4; d_gene: .; abundance: few
CDR3aa: CSASRGFEAFF; CDR3nt: TGCAGTGCTAGCCGAGGCTTTGAAGCTTTCTTT; v_gene: TRBV20-1; j_gene: TRBJ1-1; d_gene: .; abundance: .
CDR3aa: CASHPGRAFSGANVLTF; CDR3nt: TGCGCCAGCCATCCCGGCAGGGCCTTCTCTGGGGCCAACGTCCTGACTTTC; v_gene: TRBV5-1; j_gene: TRBJ2-6; d_gene: .; abundance: few
CDR3aa: CASSSGGGTQPQHF; CDR3nt: TGTGCCAGCAGTTCCGGAGGGGGGACTCAGCCCCAGCATTTT; v_gene: TRBV12-3/TRBV12-4; j_gene: TRBJ1-5; d_gene: .; abundance: .
CDR3aa: CASEDRVNSYEQYF; CDR3nt: TGTGCCAGCGAAGACAGGGTGAACTCCTACGAGCAGTACTTC; v_gene: TRBV2; j_gene: TRBJ2-7; d_gene: TRBD1; abundance: .
CDR3aa: CASARGLGSETQYF; CDR3nt: TGTGCCAGCGCAAGGGGGTTGGGATCAGAGACCCAGTACTTC; v_gene: TRBV4-2; j_gene: TRBJ2-5; d_gene: .; abundance: .
CDR3aa: CSASPGVYGYTF; CDR3nt: TGCAGTGCTAGTCCGGGAGTCTATGGCTACACCTTC; v_gene: TRBV20-1; j_gene: TRBJ1-2; d_gene: .; abundance: .
CDR3aa: CASSYHQLAGDYNEQFF; CDR3nt: TGTGCCAGCAGTTACCACCAACTAGCGGGGGATTACAATGAGCAGTTCTTC; v_gene: TRBV6-5; j_gene: TRBJ2-1; d_gene: TRBD2; abundance: .
CDR3aa: CASSLDPGDTGELFF; CDR3nt: TGCGCCAGCAGCTTGGACCCGGGGGACACCGGGGAGCTGTTTTTT; v_gene: TRBV5-1; j_gene: TRBJ2-2; d_gene: .; abundance: many
CDR3aa: CASNKGLGRNEQFF; CDR3nt: TGTGCCAGCAACAAAGGGCTAGGGCGGAATGAGCAGTTCTTC; v_gene: TRBV5-6; j_gene: TRBJ2-1; d_gene: .; abundance: .
CDR3aa: CASSYPGGEQFF; CDR3nt: TGTGCCAGCAGCTACCCTGGGGGTGAGCAGTTCTTC; v_gene: TRBV7-2; j_gene: TRBJ2-1; d_gene: .; abundance: .
CDR3aa: CASSYSPGSGNF; CDR3nt: TGTGCCAGCAGTTACTCCCCAGGGTCGGGTAACTTC; v_gene: TRBV6-6; j_gene: TRBJ2-5; d_gene: .; abundance: .
CDR3aa: CASSVAGGGAYGYTF; CDR3nt: TGTGCCAGCAGCGTAGCGGGCGGGGGAGCCTATGGCTACACCTTC; v_gene: TRBV9; j_gene: TRBJ1-2; d_gene: .; abundance: .
CDR3aa: CASSKGQGAFNEQFF; CDR3nt: TGTGCCAGCAGTAAGGGACAGGGGGCTTTCAATGAGCAGTTCTTC; v_gene: TRBV7-8; j_gene: TRBJ2-1; d_gene: TRBD1; abundance: few
CDR3aa: CASSPPATKDGYTF; CDR3nt: TGTGCCAGCTCACCACCGGCCACAAAGGATGGCTACACCTTC; v_gene: TRBV18; j_gene: TRBJ1-2; d_gene: .; abundance: .
CDR3aa: CASEVGVQETQYF; CDR3nt: TGTGCCAGCGAAGTAGGGGTCCAAGAGACCCAGTACTTC; v_gene: TRBV2; j_gene: TRBJ2-5; d_gene: .; abundance: many
CDR3aa: CASRRGGFETQYF; CDR3nt: TGTGCCAGCAGGCGGGGGGGCTTTGAGACCCAGTACTTC; v_gene: TRBV6-2/TRBV6-3; j_gene: TRBJ2-5; d_gene: TRBD2; abundance: many
CDR3aa: CASSNRDRANNEQFF; CDR3nt: TGTGCCAGCAGCAACCGGGACAGGGCTAACAATGAGCAGTTCTTC; v_gene: TRBV7-8; j_gene: TRBJ2-1; d_gene: TRBD1; abundance: many
CDR3aa: CASSYGSGSDGYTF; CDR3nt: TGTGCCAGCAGTTACGGGTCGGGGTCGGATGGCTACACCTTC; v_gene: TRBV6-6; j_gene: TRBJ1-2; d_gene: .; abundance: few
CDR3aa: CASVGDGNIQYF; CDR3nt: TGTGCCAGTGTAGGGGACGGAAACATTCAGTACTTC; v_gene: TRBV19; j_gene: TRBJ2-4; d_gene: .; abundance: .
CDR3aa: CASSQLVYNEQFF; CDR3nt: TGTGCCAGCAGTCAGCTAGTCTACAATGAGCAGTTCTTC; v_gene: TRBV6-2/TRBV6-3; j_gene: TRBJ2-1; d_gene: .; abundance: few
CDR3aa: CASSQDYGTGRSQTQYF; CDR3nt: TGTGCCAGCAGCCAAGATTACGGGACAGGGAGGTCCCAGACCCAGTACTTC; v_gene: TRBV14; j_gene: TRBJ2-5; d_gene: TRBD1; abundance: .
CDR3aa: CASSKRLTSFAEQFF; CDR3nt: TGTGCCAGCAGCAAACGGCTTACTAGTTTTGCTGAGCAGTTCTTC; v_gene: TRBV3-2; j_gene: TRBJ2-1; d_gene: .; abundance: .
CDR3aa: CASSLADRFTDTQYF; CDR3nt: TGTGCCAGCAGCTTGGCTGACAGGTTCACAGATACGCAGTATTTT; v_gene: TRBV5-6; j_gene: TRBJ2-3; d_gene: .; abundance: many
CDR3aa: CASRSGTGGGQPQHF; CDR3nt: TGTGCCAGCAGATCCGGGACAGGGGGGGGTCAGCCCCAGCATTTT; v_gene: TRBV6-5; j_gene: TRBJ1-5; d_gene: TRBD1; abundance: .
CDR3aa: CASSLVLAGVNEQFF; CDR3nt: TGTGCCAGCAGCTTGGTCCTAGCGGGGGTCAATGAGCAGTTCTTC; v_gene: TRBV5-4; j_gene: TRBJ2-1; d_gene: TRBD2; abundance: few
CDR3aa: CASSQDWGQGYGYTF; CDR3nt: TGCGCCAGCAGCCAAGATTGGGGACAGGGCTATGGCTACACCTTC; v_gene: TRBV4-3; j_gene: TRBJ1-2; d_gene: TRBD1; abundance: .
CDR3aa: CASSPAGVEELFF; CDR3nt: TGCGCCAGCAGCCCTGCTGGAGTAGAGGAGCTGTTTTTT; v_gene: TRBV5-1; j_gene: TRBJ2-2; d_gene: .; abundance: few
CDR3aa: CASSFVAEHTGELFF; CDR3nt: TGCGCCAGCAGCTTTGTAGCGGAACACACCGGGGAGCTGTTTTTT; v_gene: TRBV5-1; j_gene: TRBJ2-2; d_gene: .; abundance: few
CDR3aa: CASSPRGSWQETQYF; CDR3nt: TGTGCCAGCAGCCCCCGGGGTAGCTGGCAAGAGACCCAGTACTTC; v_gene: TRBV7-2; j_gene: TRBJ2-5; d_gene: .; abundance: .
CDR3aa: CSARVRGTGVTEAFF; CDR3nt: TGCAGTGCTAGAGTCCGCGGGACAGGGGTCACTGAAGCTTTCTTT; v_gene: TRBV20-1; j_gene: TRBJ1-1; d_gene: TRBD1; abundance: .
CDR3aa: CASSYYEGRGRDEQYF; CDR3nt: TGTGCCAGCAGTTACTACGAGGGAAGGGGACGGGACGAGCAGTACTTC; v_gene: TRBV6-2/TRBV6-3; j_gene: TRBJ2-7; d_gene: .; abundance: few
CDR3aa: CASSLGQTAVYGYTF; CDR3nt: TGCGCCAGCAGCTTGGGACAGACCGCGGTCTATGGCTACACCTTC; v_gene: TRBV5-1; j_gene: TRBJ1-2; d_gene: .; abundance: once
CDR3aa: CASSFLQTTLDNEQFF; CDR3nt: TGTGCCAGCAGTTTCCTCCAAACCACCCTGGACAATGAGCAGTTCTTC; v_gene: TRBV11-2; j_gene: TRBJ2-1; d_gene: .; abundance: .
CDR3aa: CASSGTSGDLDEQFF; CDR3nt: TGTGCCAGCAGCGGGACTAGCGGGGACCTGGATGAGCAGTTCTTC; v_gene: TRBV6-2/TRBV6-3; j_gene: TRBJ2-1; d_gene: TRBD2; abundance: .
CDR3aa: CASSTARTSEAFF; CDR3nt: TGTGCCAGCAGTACCGCGAGGACTTCTGAAGCTTTCTTT; v_gene: TRBV27; j_gene: TRBJ1-1; d_gene: .; abundance: few
CDR3aa: CASSQETRANYGYTF; CDR3nt: TGCGCCAGCAGCCAAGAGACGCGGGCTAACTATGGCTACACCTTC; v_gene: TRBV4-1; j_gene: TRBJ1-2; d_gene: .; abundance: .
CDR3aa: CASSEPSGTENKNSNQPQHF; CDR3nt: TGTGCCAGCAGTGAACCGTCCGGGACAGAGAATAAAAATAGCAATCAGCCCCAGCATTTT; v_gene: TRBV6-1; j_gene: TRBJ1-5; d_gene: TRBD1; abundance: .